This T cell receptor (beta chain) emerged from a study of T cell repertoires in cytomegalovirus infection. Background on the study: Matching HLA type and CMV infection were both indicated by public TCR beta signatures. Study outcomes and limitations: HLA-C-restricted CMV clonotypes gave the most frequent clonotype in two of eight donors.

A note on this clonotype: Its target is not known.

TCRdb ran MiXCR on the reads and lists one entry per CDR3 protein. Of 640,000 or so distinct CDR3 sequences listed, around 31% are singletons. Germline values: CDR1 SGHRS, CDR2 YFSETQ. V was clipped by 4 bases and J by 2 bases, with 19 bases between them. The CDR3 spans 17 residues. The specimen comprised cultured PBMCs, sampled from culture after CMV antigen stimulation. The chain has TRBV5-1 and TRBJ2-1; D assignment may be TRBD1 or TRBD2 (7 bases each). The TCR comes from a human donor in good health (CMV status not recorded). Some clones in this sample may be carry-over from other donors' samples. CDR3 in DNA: TGCGCCAGCAGCCAAACAACCCAGGGGGGGACCTACAATGAGCAGTTCTTC. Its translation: CASSQTTQGGTYNEQFF.